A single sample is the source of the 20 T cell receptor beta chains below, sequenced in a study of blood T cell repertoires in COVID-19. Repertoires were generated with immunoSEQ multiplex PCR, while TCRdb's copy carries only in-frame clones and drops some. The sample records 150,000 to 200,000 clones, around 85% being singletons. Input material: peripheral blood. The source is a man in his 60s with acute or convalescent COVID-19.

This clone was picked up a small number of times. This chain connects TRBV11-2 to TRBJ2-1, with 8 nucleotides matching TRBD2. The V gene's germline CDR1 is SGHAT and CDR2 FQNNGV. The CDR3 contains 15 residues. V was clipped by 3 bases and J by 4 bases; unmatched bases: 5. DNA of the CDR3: TGTGCCAGCAGCTTCTTAGCGGGACTTTACAATGAGCAGTTCTTC. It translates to CASSFLAGLYNEQFF. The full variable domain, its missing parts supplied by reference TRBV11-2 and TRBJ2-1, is EAGVAQSPRYKIIEKRQSVAFWCNPISGHATLYWYQQILGQGPKLLIQFQNNGVVDDSQLPKDRFSAERLKGVDSTLKIQPAKLEDSAVYLCASSFLAGLYNEQFFGPGTRLTVL.

CDR3 coding DNA: TGTGCCACCAGTGATTCCGGGGTTTACTATGGCTACACCTTC. This codes for CATSDSGVYYGYTF. The chain couples TRBV24-1 to TRBJ1-2; unclear D gene. Per the germline V gene, CDR1 is KGHDR and CDR2 is SFDVKD. Deletions cut 2 bases from V and 3 bases from J, with 9 bases between. This CDR3 spans 14 amino acids.

The CDR3 DNA reads as TGTGCCAGCAGTGAATCCAGGAGGGCGGGTTCCTACAATGAGCAGTTCTTC. This codes for CASSESRRAGSYNEQFF. The chain couples TRBV25-1 to TRBJ2-1; tentative D call: TRBD2 (6 bases). V was trimmed by 1 base and J by 1 base, leaving 14 bases between them. The CDR3 loop spans 17 amino acids. CDR1 is MGHDK and CDR2 is SYGVNS in the germline V gene.

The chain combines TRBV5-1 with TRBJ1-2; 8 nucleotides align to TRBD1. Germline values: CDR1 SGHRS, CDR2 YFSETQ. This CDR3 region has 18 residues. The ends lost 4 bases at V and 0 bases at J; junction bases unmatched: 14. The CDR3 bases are TGCGCCAGCAGCCCTCAGACGGCACAGGGGGTTTCTAACTATGGCTACACCTTC. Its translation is CASSPQTAQGVSNYGYTF.

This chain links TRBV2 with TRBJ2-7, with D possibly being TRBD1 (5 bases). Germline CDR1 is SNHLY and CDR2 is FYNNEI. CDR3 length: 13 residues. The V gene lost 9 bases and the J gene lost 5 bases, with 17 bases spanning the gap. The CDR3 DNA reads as TGTGCCAGTGGAAGGCAGGGTCTAAACGAGCAGTACTTC. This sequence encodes CASGRQGLNEQYF.

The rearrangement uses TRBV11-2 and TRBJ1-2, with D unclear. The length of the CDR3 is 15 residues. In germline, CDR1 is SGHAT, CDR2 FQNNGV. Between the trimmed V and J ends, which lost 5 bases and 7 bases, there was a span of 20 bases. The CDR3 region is CASSPNPKAGSGYTF. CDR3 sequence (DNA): TGTGCCAGCAGCCCTAATCCGAAAGCGGGAAGTGGCTACACCTTC.

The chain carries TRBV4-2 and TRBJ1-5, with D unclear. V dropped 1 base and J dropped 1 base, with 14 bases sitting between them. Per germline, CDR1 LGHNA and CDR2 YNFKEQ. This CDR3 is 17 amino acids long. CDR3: CASSQGDTMESNQPQHF. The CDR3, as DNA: TGTGCCAGCAGCCAAGGTGACACGATGGAAAGCAATCAGCCCCAGCATTTT.

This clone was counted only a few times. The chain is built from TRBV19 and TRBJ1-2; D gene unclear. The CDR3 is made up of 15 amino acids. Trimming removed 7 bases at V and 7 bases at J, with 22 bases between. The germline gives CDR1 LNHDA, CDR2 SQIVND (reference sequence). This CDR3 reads CASISRTGYPSGYTF. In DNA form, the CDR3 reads TGTGCCAGTATATCTAGGACGGGATATCCGTCTGGCTACACCTTC.

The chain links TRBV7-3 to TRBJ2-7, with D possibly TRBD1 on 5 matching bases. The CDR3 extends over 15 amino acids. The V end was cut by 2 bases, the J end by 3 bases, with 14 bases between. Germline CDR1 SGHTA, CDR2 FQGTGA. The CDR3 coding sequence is TGTGCCAGCAGCTTAGGGTTGGCAGGGAACTACGAGCAGTACTTC. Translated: CASSLGLAGNYEQYF.

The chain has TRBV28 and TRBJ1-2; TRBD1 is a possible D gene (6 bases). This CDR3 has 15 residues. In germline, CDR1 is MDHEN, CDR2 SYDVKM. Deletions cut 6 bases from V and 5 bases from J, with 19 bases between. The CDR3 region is CASSSFTGRGYGYTF. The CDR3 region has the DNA TGTGCCAGCAGCTCCTTTACAGGGCGGGGGTATGGCTACACCTTC.

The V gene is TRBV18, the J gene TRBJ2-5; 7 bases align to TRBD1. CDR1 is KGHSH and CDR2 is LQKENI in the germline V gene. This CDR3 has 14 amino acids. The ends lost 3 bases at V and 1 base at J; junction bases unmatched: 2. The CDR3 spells CASSPGQIQETQYF. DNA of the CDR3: TGTGCCAGCTCACCGGGACAGATCCAAGAGACCCAGTACTTC.

For the CDR3, the DNA is TGTGCCAGCAGCTTAGCGCATCGGGAACGATATTCCTACGAGCAGTACTTC. It translates to CASSLAHRERYSYEQYF. The V and J genes are TRBV7-8 and TRBJ2-7; D may be TRBD2 (5 bases). Per germline, CDR1 SGHVS and CDR2 FQNEAQ. V shed 0 bases and J shed 1 base, with 16 bases lying between them. This CDR3 has 17 residues.

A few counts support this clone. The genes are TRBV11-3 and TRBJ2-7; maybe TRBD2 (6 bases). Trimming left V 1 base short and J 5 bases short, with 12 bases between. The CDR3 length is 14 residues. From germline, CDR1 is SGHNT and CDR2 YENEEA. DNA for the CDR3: TGTGCCAGCAGCTTAGGCGGGGTACGGGACGAGCAGTACTTC. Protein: CASSLGGVRDEQYF.

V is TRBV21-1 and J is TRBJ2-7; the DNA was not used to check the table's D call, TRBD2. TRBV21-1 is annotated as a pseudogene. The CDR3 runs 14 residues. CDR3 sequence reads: CASTMGGRFGEQYF. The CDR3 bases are TGTGCCAGCACCATGGGGGGGCGATTTGGCGAGCAGTACTTC.

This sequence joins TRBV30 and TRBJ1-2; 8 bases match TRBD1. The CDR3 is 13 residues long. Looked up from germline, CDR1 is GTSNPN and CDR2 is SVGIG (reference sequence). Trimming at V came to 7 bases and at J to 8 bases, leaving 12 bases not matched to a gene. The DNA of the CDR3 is TGTGCCTTCGCCCCGGGGACAGGATCCGGCTACACCTTC. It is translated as CAFAPGTGSGYTF.

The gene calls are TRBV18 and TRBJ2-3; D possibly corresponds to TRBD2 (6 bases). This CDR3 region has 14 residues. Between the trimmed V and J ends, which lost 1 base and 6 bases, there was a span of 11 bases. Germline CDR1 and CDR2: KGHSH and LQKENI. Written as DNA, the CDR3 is TGTGCCAGCTCACCACTAGCGGCGGGGGATACGCAGTATTTT. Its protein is CASSPLAAGDTQYF.

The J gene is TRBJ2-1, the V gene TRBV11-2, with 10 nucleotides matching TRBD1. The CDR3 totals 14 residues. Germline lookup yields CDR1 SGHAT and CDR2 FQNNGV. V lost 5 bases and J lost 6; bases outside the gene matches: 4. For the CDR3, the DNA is TGTGCCAGCAGCGCCCGGGACAGGGGCAATGAGCAGTTCTTC. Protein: CASSARDRGNEQFF.

As DNA, the CDR3 is TGTGCCTGGACAGCGGGAGTCCCAGATACGCAGTATTTT. It translates to CAWTAGVPDTQYF. This chain connects TRBV30 to TRBJ2-3; 8 nucleotides line up with TRBD2. The CDR3 consists of 13 residues. After removal of 4 bases from V and 4 bases from J, the junction contained 4 bases not matched to a gene. Germline-derived CDR1 and CDR2 are GTSNPN and SVGIG (reference sequence).

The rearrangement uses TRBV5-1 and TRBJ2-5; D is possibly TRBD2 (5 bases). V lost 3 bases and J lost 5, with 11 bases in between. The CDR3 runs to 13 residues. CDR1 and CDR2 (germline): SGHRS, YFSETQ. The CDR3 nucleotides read TGCGCCAGCAGCTCGGGATCTTTGGAGACCCAGTACTTC. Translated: CASSSGSLETQYF. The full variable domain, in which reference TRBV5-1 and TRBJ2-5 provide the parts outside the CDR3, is KAGVTQTPRYLIKTRGQQVTLSCSPISGHRSVSWYQQTPGQGLQFLFEYFSETQRNKGNFPGRFSGRQFSNSRSEMNVSTLELGDSALYLCASSSGSLETQYFGPGTRLLVL.

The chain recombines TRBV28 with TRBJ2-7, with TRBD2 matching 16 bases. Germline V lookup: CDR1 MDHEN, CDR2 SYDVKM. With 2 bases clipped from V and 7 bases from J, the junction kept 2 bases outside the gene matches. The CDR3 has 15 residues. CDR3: CASSLAGLAGGEQYF. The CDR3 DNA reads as TGTGCCAGCAGTTTAGCGGGACTAGCGGGAGGGGAGCAGTACTTC.